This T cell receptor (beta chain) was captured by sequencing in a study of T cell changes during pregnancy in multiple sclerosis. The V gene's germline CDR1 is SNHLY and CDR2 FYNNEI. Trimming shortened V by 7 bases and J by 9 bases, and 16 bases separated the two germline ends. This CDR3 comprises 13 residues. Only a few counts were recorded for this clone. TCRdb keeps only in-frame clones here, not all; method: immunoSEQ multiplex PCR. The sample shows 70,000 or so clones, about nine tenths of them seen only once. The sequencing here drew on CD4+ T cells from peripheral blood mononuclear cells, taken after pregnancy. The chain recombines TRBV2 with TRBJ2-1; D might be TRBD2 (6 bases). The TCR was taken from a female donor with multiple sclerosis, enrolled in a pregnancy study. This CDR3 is CASIPLGSGEQFF. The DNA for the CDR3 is TGTGCCAGCATTCCCCTCGGGAGTGGTGAGCAGTTCTTC.